This T cell receptor (beta chain) originates from a study of CD8 T cells in ankylosing spondylitis. Study results and caveats: There were earlier reports of some motif variants in reactive arthritis synovial fluid and blood. Apparently characteristic of ankylosing spondylitis blood was a TCR beta motif (about 8 highly homologous variants).

Germline values: CDR1 SGHRS, CDR2 YFSETQ. The CDR3 runs to 15 residues. Trimming cost V 3 bases and J 3 bases; bases outside gene matches: 5. This clonotype was counted only a few times. Its antigen is unidentified. TCRdb independently ran MiXCR on the 5' RACE reads; one entry per CDR3 protein. Here the sample spans about 220,000 distinct CDR3 sequences, approximately 16% being singletons. The sequencing sample was made of blood, either unsorted or a sorted T cell fraction (not recorded which). V is TRBV5-1 and J is TRBJ2-7, with TRBD1 matching over 11 bases. This TCR was recovered from a male donor with ankylosing spondylitis. Written as DNA, the CDR3 is TGCGCCAGCAGCTGGGAGGGACAGGGGGACTACGAGCAGTACTTC. As protein: CASSWEGQGDYEQYF.